This T cell receptor beta chain was identified in a study of T cell responses to AZD1222 COVID-19 vaccine (dated by TCRdb to the early 2020s). Regarding the complete study: AZD1222 recipients with second doses at about 4 weeks or about 12 weeks were pooled, because spike-specific TCR depth and breadth did not differ between schedules. Trial participants were enrolled into age subgroups of 18-55, 56-69 and 70-plus years, which contained roughly 140, 27 and 60 TCR-sequenced participants, respectively. TCR sequencing covered roughly 230 trial participants: 207 given two doses of AZD1222 and around 26 given two doses of MenACWY control vaccine.

CDR1 and CDR2 were assigned from the germline V gene (reference sequence) as SEHNR and FQNEAQ. Including the terminal cysteine and phenylalanine, the CDR3 comprises 13 residues. Left in the record is the CDR3 DNA by itself, 39 bases read in frame from the first base. V and J are truncated by 5 bases and 2 bases respectively, leaving an intervening sequence of 9 bases. The time point label here, explained by the study, means: baseline before first vaccination. The vaccinee samples were drawn from two UK trials, COV001 and COV002, one of which was a single-blind randomized controlled phase 2/3 trial testing AZD1222 (ChAdOx1 nCoV-19) in healthy adults. For TCRbeta chain sequencing, PBMC samples were collected from trial participants at day 0 and at day 28 after the second dose. Study-level results and caveats: Epitopes outside the regions mutated in the B.1.351 and B.1.1.7 variants were reportedly recognized by nearly half of the unique spike-specific TCRs. Vaccine-associated CD4 TCRs spanned the whole spike protein, with dominant responses in regions 160-218 and 743-854. In the small 56-69-year group, the increase in depth fell short of significance, most likely because of low power. Conclusions about previously exposed vaccinees were limited because only six AZD1222 recipients were SARS-CoV-2 seropositive at baseline. Most participants were white British and females outnumbered males, and the authors suggested that clonal diversity may have been underestimated. No day 14 peak-response samples were available, so repertoires were characterized only after the peak T cell response. After two AZD1222 doses, spike-specific TCR breadth and depth were significantly higher than at day 0 and than in MenACWY recipients.

On this clone itself: The antigen it recognizes is unknown. No base-level quality is on record; no much larger clone is a single base apart.

The CDR3 regions of human TCRbeta chains were subjected to immunosequencing. On the authors' methods: TCRs in the repertoires were compared against a reference library of SARS-CoV-2-specific TCRs that had been generated with the MIRA antigen-specificity platform. Breadth meant the fraction of unique TCRs that were SARS-CoV-2-associated, whereas depth meant the fraction of total T cells that were SARS-CoV-2-associated. Using the MIRA data, each spike-specific TCR was mapped to the spike region that the TCR reacts to and placed in a CD4 or CD8 class. Log10-transformed breadth and depth values were compared by one-way ANOVA with Sidak's multiple comparisons tests. In TCRdb, the immuneACCESS table is reduced to in-frame sequences with V and J assigned. These tables do not hold every clone; where another copy was compared, an unresolved V gene accounts for under half, and the others remain unexplained. Clone size and V and J calls were adopted from that table, with D and trimming inferred from the DNA. The sample includes around 170,000 clones, with roughly 90% observed a single time. Together, the top ten hold around 4% of the sample.

Sample: peripheral blood, taken on day 0 of AZD1222 vaccination. The chain employs TRBV7-9 and TRBJ2-5; a weak D assignment points to TRBD1 (5 bases agree). The receptor was derived from an adult in good health. The DNA reads as follows: TGTGCCAGCAGCATAAGGGGACAAGAGACCCAGTACTTC. This yields the protein CASSIRGQETQYF.